This T cell receptor (beta chain) was retrieved from a study of OX40 agonist ivuxolimab in advanced cancers. Across the study: The patients received ivuxolimab by intravenous route every 2 weeks at 0.01 to 10 mg/kg. Previous treatment with anti-PD-1, anti-PD-L1 or anti-CTLA-4 therapy was allowed; about 40% had received some. Overall study results and limits: In the 0.1-3.0 mg/kg groups, partial responders showed among the lowest expansion.

Sequenced by immunoSEQ multiplex PCR; TCRdb stores in-frame clones only, minus some. The sample has 75,000 to 95,000 clones, around 83% seen once. V lost 7 bases and J 0 bases, leaving 10 bases between the germline ends. Germline assignment: CDR1 MDHEN and CDR2 SYDVKM. The CDR3 is made up of 14 amino acids. With regard to this clone: Its target is not known.

This TCR was sampled from an adult with an advanced solid tumor such as melanoma, head and neck, liver or kidney cancer. The specimen comprised CD4+ or CD8+ T cells sorted from blood, sampled in a trial of the OX40 agonist ivuxolimab. V and J are TRBV28 and TRBJ1-3; no reliable D call. Here the CDR3 reads CASTAPSSGNTIYF. The CDR3 DNA reads as TGTGCCAGCACCGCGCCTTCCTCTGGAAACACCATATATTTT. The complete variable domain, with remaining parts taken from reference TRBV28 and TRBJ1-3, reads DVKVTQSSRYLVKRTGEKVFLECVQDMDHENMFWYRQDPGLGLRLIYFSYDVKMKEKGDIPEGYSVSREKKERFSLILESASTNQTSMYLCASTAPSSGNTIYFGEGSWLTVV.